This TCR beta chain was sequenced for a study of patients and donors after allogeneic stem cell transplantation. Each CDR3 protein is one row after TCRdb ran MiXCR on the RT-PCR reads. The sample contains about 110,000 distinct CDR3 sequences, 35% of which appear only once. Germline V gene data show CDR1 as MDHEN and CDR2 as SYDVKM. V gave up 5 bases and J gave up 1 base, with 11 bases separating them. The CDR3 runs 14 residues. The chain uses TRBV28 and TRBJ2-5; perhaps TRBD1 as D (5 bases). Sequenced material: blood, either unsorted or a sorted T cell fraction (not recorded which). The TCR was taken from a human donor who was either an allogeneic HSCT recipient or a stem cell or donor lymphocyte infusion donor (not recorded which). It is not recorded whose cells these are; they may come from a transplant donor. The CDR3 DNA is TGTGCCAGCAGTCTGTTCAGGGCCCAAGAGACCCAGTACTTC. Amino acid sequence: CASSLFRAQETQYF. The full variable domain, completed using reference TRBV28 and TRBJ2-5, is DVKVTQSSRYLVKRTGEKVFLECVQDMDHENMFWYRQDPGLGLRLIYFSYDVKMKEKGDIPEGYSVSREKKERFSLILESASTNQTSMYLCASSLFRAQETQYFGPGTRLLVL.